This T cell receptor beta chain derives from a study of shared clonotypes between healthy human individuals. Overall study: CD4 naive and CD4 memory each took three plates per donor, while CD8 naive took two and CD8 memory one.

Template for every sorted-subset replicate PCR totaled about 0.2 ug DNA, some 30,000 T cell genomes. The method was immunoSEQ multiplex PCR; TCRdb's version includes in-frame clones alone and lacks a portion of them. The sample records about 680,000 clones, approximately 79% being singletons. The CDR3 covers 16 residues. CDR1 and CDR2 from the germline V gene are SGHTS and YDEGEE. Between the trimmed V and J ends, which lost 0 bases and 2 bases, there was a span of 11 bases. This clone was seen only a few times. The chain couples TRBV5-8 to TRBJ2-2; D is unclear. The clonotype was recovered from a young woman in good health. Sample: memory CD4+ T cells sorted from blood. The subset denotes: CD45RA-negative fraction. CDR3 DNA: TGTGCCAGCAGCTTGGCCTGGTCTCCAAACACCGGGGAGCTGTTTTTT. It translates to CASSLAWSPNTGELFF.